One and the same sample provided the 7 T cell receptor beta chains below, sequenced in a study of monozygotic twins with inflammatory bowel disease. TCRdb re-called the 5' RACE reads and catalogs CDR3 proteins one per entry, DNA excluded. Found here are 210,000 or so distinct CDR3 sequences; the top ten clones hold roughly 8%. The sample consisted of blood. These receptors originate from a human donor with ulcerative colitis or Crohn's disease, or a healthy co-twin of an affected twin (not recorded which).

The chain employs TRBV12-3 or TRBV12-4 and TRBJ2-2; TCRdb designates TRBD1, a call that cannot be tested without DNA. The CDR3 runs to 14 residues. The CDR3 protein is CASSLGDNTGELFF.

The CDR3 here is CASSPARSPLHF. This sequence joins TRBV28 and TRBJ1-6; TCRdb calls TRBD1, which cannot be checked without DNA. Germline V lookup: CDR1 MDHEN, CDR2 SYDVKM. The CDR3 is 12 residues long.

This chain connects TRBV6-5 to TRBJ1-4; TCRdb lists TRBD1, though no DNA is available to test this call. Germline lookup yields CDR1 MNHEY and CDR2 SVGAGI. This CDR3 is built from 15 residues. The CDR3 loop is CASSLPPGQGGKLFF.

The rearrangement joins TRBV20-1 to TRBJ1-1; as DNA is missing, the TRBD1 call by TCRdb cannot be tested. This CDR3 comprises 15 residues. CDR1 and CDR2 from the germline V gene are DFQATT and SNEGSKA (reference sequence). CDR3 loop: CSAEKDRGRNTEAFF.

The chain combines TRBV7-2 with TRBJ1-2; the TCRdb call, TRBD1, lacks DNA for checking. This CDR3 has 14 residues. The germline gives CDR1 SGHTA, CDR2 FQGNSA. This CDR3 is CASSPRWQGADYTF.

The CDR3 sequence: CASSSDGLISSGANVLTF. The chain carries TRBV5-5 and TRBJ2-6; TCRdb's D call of TRBD2 is untestable without DNA. CDR3 length equals 18 residues. Germline loops: CDR1 SGHKS, CDR2 YYEKEE (reference sequence).

This rearrangement joins TRBV3-1 to TRBJ1-1; TCRdb returns TRBD1, unconfirmable since there is no DNA. Looked up from germline, CDR1 is LGHDT and CDR2 is YNNKEL (reference sequence). This CDR3 has 17 residues. CDR3 in amino acids: CASSHQAGQGRVTEAFF.